This T cell receptor beta chain stems from a study of CD8+ T cells in alopecia areata. Study overall: Each of the treated patients was given oral tofacitinib, 5 to 10 mg twice daily, for moderate-to-severe alopecia areata. A 6-month off-drug phase came after tofacitinib, which had lasted 6 to 18 months.

The sample's treatment: oral pan-JAK inhibitor, 5-10 mg twice daily. Obtained from alopecia areata patients were lesional scalp punch biopsies along with peripheral blood. The germline gives CDR1 SGHDT, CDR2 YYEEEE. CDR3 length equals 15 residues. V was shortened by 4 bases and J by 4 bases, with 17 bases between the two germline ends. As the sequencing template, cDNA was produced by extracting RNA and reverse transcribing it. Clones were sequenced by immunoSEQ multiplex PCR, and TCRdb holds only the in-frame ones, with some missing. The sample comprises around 140,000 clones, nearly 55% of which are singletons, and approximately 16% rests with the top ten.

The receptor was isolated from a human donor with alopecia areata. The sample in question was CD8+ T cells sorted from blood, obtained at week 4, from a patient treated with tofacitinib. The chain combines TRBV5-6 with TRBJ1-2; D not resolved. CDR3 in DNA: TGTGCCAGCAGCCTACCGAGCGGCGTGCGCTATGGCTACACCTTC. Amino acid sequence: CASSLPSGVRYGYTF.